These 3 T cell receptor beta chains share one sample of origin, sequenced in a study of blood T cell dynamics during melanoma immunotherapy. Libraries were prepared by immunoSEQ multiplex PCR; TCRdb keeps only in-frame clonotypes and omits some of them. The sample consists of 8,000 to 11,000 clones, approximately 90% of them appearing once. The sample's time point: pre-treatment baseline. Sample: blood, taken from a patient treated with checkpoint blockade. The receptors were gathered from a human donor with melanoma.

This clone showed up just once. This chain uses TRBV5-1 with TRBJ2-7; 7 bases are a match to TRBD2. The CDR3 runs to 15 residues. CDR1 and CDR2 from the germline V gene are SGHRS and YFSETQ. J was trimmed by 2 bases and V by 0 bases; bases with no gene match: 5. CDR3 DNA sequence: TGCGCCAGCAGCTTGGAGGGAGGGGATACCTACGAGCAGTACTTC. Its translation: CASSLEGGDTYEQYF. Drawing the rest from reference TRBV5-1 and TRBJ2-7, the complete variable domain is KAGVTQTPRYLIKTRGQQVTLSCSPISGHRSVSWYQQTPGQGLQFLFEYFSETQRNKGNFPGRFSGRQFSNSRSEMNVSTLELGDSALYLCASSLEGGDTYEQYFGPGTRLTVT.

This chain uses TRBV19 with TRBJ1-6, with a weak D call TRBD1 (5 bases). Germline values: CDR1 LNHDA, CDR2 SQIVND (reference sequence). Between the trimmed V and J ends, which lost 1 base and 7 bases, there was a span of 11 bases. The length of the CDR3 is 15 residues. CDR3 region: CASSIGDGRNSPLHF. Here the CDR3 DNA reads TGTGCCAGTAGTATAGGGGACGGTCGAAATTCACCCCTCCACTTT.

V and J are TRBV10-3 and TRBJ1-1, with D possibly matching TRBD1 (6 bases). CDR1 ENHRY and CDR2 SYGVKD come from the germline V gene. The CDR3 runs 12 residues. Trimming removed 4 bases from V and 8 bases from J, with 11 bases in between. CDR3 coding DNA: TGTGCCATCAGTGCCGCACAGGGAGAAGCTTTCTTT. Translation gives CAISAAQGEAFF.